One sample yielded the 25 T cell receptor beta chains listed below, sequenced in a study of control samples from healthy donors and cancer patients. Sequenced by immunoSEQ multiplex PCR; TCRdb stores in-frame clones only, minus some. In the table there are approximately 170,000 clones, approximately 90% of which are singletons. The sequencing input was blood. These receptor sequences come from a woman in her 30s in good health.

V gene TRBV7-3 combines with J gene TRBJ2-5, with 7 positions matching TRBD2. V was clipped by 1 base and J by 5 bases; unmatched bases: 13. The germline V gene encodes CDR1 SGHTA and CDR2 FQGTGA. This CDR3 is built from 17 residues. The CDR3 DNA is TGTGCCAGCAGCTTAAGCGGGAGTACTACTTTTGGTGAGACCCAGTACTTC. Translated, it gives CASSLSGSTTFGETQYF.

The J gene is TRBJ2-7, the V gene TRBV21-1; TRBD1 is taken as the D call from the table, unchecked against the DNA. TRBV21-1 is listed as a pseudogene. The length of the CDR3 is 14 residues. The CDR3 DNA is TGTGCCAGCAGCCCGGGACAGAATCTCTACGAGCAGTACTTC. Residues: CASSPGQNLYEQYF.

Turning to this clone: Within the sample, other DNA sequences also encode this same CDR3. The genes are TRBV6-6 and TRBJ2-7; D might be TRBD2 (6 bases). V was pared by 2 bases and J by 4 bases, with 9 bases between. The CDR3 contains 13 residues. Germline V gene sequence: CDR1 MNHNY, CDR2 SVGAGI (reference sequence). CDR3 DNA: TGTGCCAGCAGTTACGAGGGGACTTACGAGCAGTACTTC. Translation gives CASSYEGTYEQYF.

The chain links TRBV7-9 to TRBJ2-7; D is undetermined. The CDR3 is made up of 11 amino acids. In germline, CDR1 is SEHNR, CDR2 FQNEAQ (reference sequence). V lost 2 bases and J 5 bases, leaving 4 bases between the germline ends. CDR3 nucleotides: TGTGCCAGCAGCTTACAAAACGAGCAGTACTTC. It yields the protein CASSLQNEQYF.

This rearrangement joins TRBV28 to TRBJ1-5, with D possibly matching TRBD1 (6 bases). This CDR3 comprises 14 residues. Germline V gene data show CDR1 as MDHEN and CDR2 as SYDVKM. V was clipped by 7 bases and J by 0 bases, with 10 bases between them. The CDR3 nucleotides read TGTGCCAGCACCCCCAGGGGTAGCAATCAGCCCCAGCATTTT. Translated: CASTPRGSNQPQHF.

This sequence joins TRBV10-3 and TRBJ2-7; D is unresolved. CDR3 length: 14 residues. Between the trimmed V and J ends, which lost 3 bases and 3 bases, there was a span of 12 bases. Germline V gives CDR1 ENHRY, CDR2 SYGVKD. CDR3 region: CAISDFGQSYEQYF. The CDR3 region has the DNA TGTGCCATCAGTGATTTTGGTCAAAGCTACGAGCAGTACTTC.

This clone was seen once. The rearrangement uses TRBV10-3 and TRBJ1-1, with D tentatively TRBD1 (6 bases). From germline, CDR1 is ENHRY and CDR2 SYGVKD. V lost 0 bases and J lost 0, with 8 bases in between. This CDR3 contains 15 residues. The CDR3 protein is CAISESTGMNTEAFF. The CDR3 bases are TGTGCCATCAGTGAGTCAACAGGGATGAACACTGAAGCTTTCTTT.

On this clone: One end of the junction is discordant with germline, which a read error may explain. The rearrangement joins TRBV30 to TRBJ2-7; 7 nucleotides agree with TRBD2. Per the germline V gene, CDR1 is GTSNPN and CDR2 is SVGIG (reference sequence). The CDR3 contains 11 residues. The DNA of the CDR3 is TGTGCCTGGAGTGTAGGGAGGGCGGGGACGTTC. Protein product: CAWSVGRAGTF.

The J gene is TRBJ2-3, the V gene TRBV11-2; D not resolved. CDR1 is SGHAT, CDR2 FQNNGV, per germline. The V gene lost 0 bases and the J gene lost 0 bases, with 7 bases spanning the gap. The CDR3 has 15 residues. CDR3 bases: TGTGCCAGCAGCTTAGATACAGAGAGCACAGATACGCAGTATTTT. Protein product: CASSLDTESTDTQYF.

This clone has more than one count but fewer than ten. The V gene is TRBV6-6, the J gene TRBJ1-5; possible D gene TRBD1, 6 bases. The CDR3 runs to 15 residues. Germline-derived CDR1 and CDR2 are MNHNY and SVGAGI (reference sequence). V was pared by 8 bases and J by 0 bases, with 14 bases between. Here the CDR3 reads CASRHGQPSNQPQHF. CDR3 nucleotides: TGTGCCAGCCGACATGGACAGCCTAGCAATCAGCCCCAGCATTTT.

The chain couples TRBV6-5 to TRBJ1-1; 7 nucleotides match TRBD1. The CDR3 runs 15 residues. V dropped 5 bases and J dropped 5; count of bases not matched to a gene: 11. Germline V gene sequence: CDR1 MNHEY, CDR2 SVGAGI. The CDR3 nucleotides are TGTGCCAGCAGTCGGGGGTCGACAGGGCTAACTGAAGCTTTCTTT. Protein: CASSRGSTGLTEAFF.

The chain combines TRBV30 with TRBJ2-1; D is perhaps TRBD2 (7 bases). The CDR3 is 17 residues long. The germline V gene has CDR1 GTSNPN and CDR2 SVGIG (reference sequence). Trimming removed 2 bases at V and 5 bases at J, with 22 bases between. The CDR3 loop is CAWSLGGAASLHNEQFF. The CDR3 bases are TGTGCCTGGAGTTTAGGGGGGGCGGCTAGCCTCCACAATGAGCAGTTCTTC.

The genes are TRBV28 and TRBJ1-1; D possibly corresponds to TRBD1 (6 bases). In germline, CDR1 is MDHEN, CDR2 SYDVKM. Trimming took off 5 bases at V and 1 base at J, with 14 bases between the two ends. The CDR3 extends over 15 amino acids. CDR3 amino acids: CASSRGGQPNTEAFF. DNA of the CDR3: TGTGCCAGCAGTAGAGGTGGACAGCCGAACACTGAAGCTTTCTTT.

The genes are TRBV5-1 and TRBJ1-1; a possible D gene is TRBD1 (6 bases). Trimming cost V 3 bases and J 2 bases, with 11 bases left between them. The CDR3 has 14 residues. Germline V gives CDR1 SGHRS, CDR2 YFSETQ. Here the CDR3 reads CASSYSGENTEAFF. The CDR3 DNA follows: TGCGCCAGCAGCTACTCAGGGGAAAACACTGAAGCTTTCTTT. Combining the CDR3 with reference TRBV5-1 and TRBJ1-1 gives the whole variable domain KAGVTQTPRYLIKTRGQQVTLSCSPISGHRSVSWYQQTPGQGLQFLFEYFSETQRNKGNFPGRFSGRQFSNSRSEMNVSTLELGDSALYLCASSYSGENTEAFFGQGTRLTVV.

This rearrangement joins TRBV4-1 to TRBJ1-4, with a possible D match to TRBD1 (5 bases). V gave up 3 bases and J gave up 7 bases, with 12 bases separating them. Germline assignment: CDR1 MGHRA and CDR2 YSYEKL. The CDR3 is 14 residues long. The CDR3 coding sequence is TGCGCCAGCAGCCAGGTTGGGGCTGGTGAAAAACTGTTTTTT. Translating it yields CASSQVGAGEKLFF.

DNA of the CDR3: TGCGCCAGCAGCCCGGACAGTAGCACAGATACGCAGTATTTT. Translated, it gives CASSPDSSTDTQYF. The chain is built from TRBV5-1 and TRBJ2-3; D perhaps matches TRBD1 (6 bases). The germline V and J ends were trimmed by 4 bases and 0 bases, with 9 bases remaining between them. The germline V gene encodes CDR1 SGHRS and CDR2 YFSETQ. CDR3 length equals 14 residues.

The chain is built from TRBV5-4 and TRBJ1-2, with D unclear. CDR3 length equals 12 residues. Trimming shortened V by 2 bases and J by 10 bases, and 12 bases separated the two germline ends. CDR1 and CDR2 (germline): SGHNT, YYREEE (reference sequence). The CDR3 nucleotides read TGTGCCAGCAGCTTAGACCATGGGAACTACACCTTC. Residues: CASSLDHGNYTF.

J is TRBJ1-2 and V is TRBV5-4, with 8 positions matching TRBD1. Germline V CDR1 and CDR2: SGHNT, YYREEE (reference sequence). The CDR3 covers 15 residues. V was pared by 0 bases and J by 2 bases, with 3 bases of the junction left unmatched. The CDR3 protein is CASSLGQGSNYGYTF. CDR3 in DNA: TGTGCCAGCAGCTTGGGACAGGGGAGCAACTATGGCTACACCTTC. Together with reference TRBV5-4 and TRBJ1-2, the CDR3 gives the full variable domain: ETGVTQSPTHLIKTRGQQVTLRCSSQSGHNTVSWYQQALGQGPQFIFQYYREEENGRGNFPPRFSGLQFPNYSSELNVNALELDDSALYLCASSLGQGSNYGYTFGSGTRLTVV.

The V gene is TRBV19, the J gene TRBJ1-1; a possible D gene is TRBD1 (6 bases). The germline V gene has CDR1 LNHDA and CDR2 SQIVND (reference sequence). V lost 4 bases and J lost 1, with 13 bases in between. This CDR3 has 15 residues. The CDR3 DNA reads TGTGCCAGTAGTAGCCGGGGGCAGGCGAACACTGAAGCTTTCTTT. Protein: CASSSRGQANTEAFF.

This clone was detected once. The chain employs TRBV15 and TRBJ1-1; the D is unclear. CDR1 LNHNV and CDR2 YYDKDF come from the germline V gene (reference sequence). The CDR3 covers 16 residues. V lost 0 bases and J 1 base, leaving 12 bases between the germline ends. The CDR3 DNA reads as TGTGCCACCAGCAGAGATAGTGTCACTTCGAACACTGAAGCTTTCTTT. This gives the protein CATSRDSVTSNTEAFF.

This chain joins TRBV27 and TRBJ1-1; D perhaps matches TRBD1 (5 bases). Germline V gene lookup returns CDR1 MNHEY and CDR2 SMNVEV (reference sequence). There are 12 residues in the CDR3. The V end lost 6 bases, the J end lost 11 bases, and 16 bases lay between the germline ends. CDR3 in amino acids: CASSPGTPIAFF. The CDR3 bases are TGTGCCAGCAGCCCCGGGACCCCTATCGCTTTCTTT.

The chain employs TRBV20-1 and TRBJ1-4; D not resolved. This CDR3 spans 16 amino acids. In germline, CDR1 is DFQATT, CDR2 SNEGSKA (reference sequence). V was cut by 3 bases and J by 9 bases, with 23 bases left in between. Written as DNA, the CDR3 is TGCAGTGCTAGTAGGGTGGGCCTACAGCGGGTGAAAAAACTGTTTTTT. This codes for CSASRVGLQRVKKLFF.

For the CDR3, the DNA is TGTGCCAGCAGTGAAGGGACAGGGTGGAGCAATCAGCCCCAGCATTTT. Residues: CASSEGTGWSNQPQHF. V is TRBV2 and J is TRBJ1-5; 8 bases agree with TRBD1. This CDR3 spans 16 amino acids. V gave up 1 base and J gave up 1 base; unmatched junction bases: 3. Germline V gene sequence: CDR1 SNHLY, CDR2 FYNNEI.

Worth noting for this clone: Since no conserved phenylalanine or tryptophan closes the CDR3, a read error is the likely cause. Because the CDR3's place on the DNA is in doubt, the DNA is left out and the CDR3 is given as listed by TCRdb. This rearrangement joins TRBV2 to TRBJ1-6. The CDR3 spans 12 residues, counting both ends. Germline lookup yields CDR1 SNHLY and CDR2 FYNNEI. The CDR3 protein is CPQRRRNPGSVG.

The rearrangement joins TRBV11-2 to TRBJ1-2; weak D call: TRBD1 (6 bases). Germline V gene lookup returns CDR1 SGHAT and CDR2 FQNNGV. Trimming took 7 bases from V and 5 from J, leaving 11 bases between them. The CDR3 is 12 residues long. CDR3 sequence reads: CASTSGHYGYTF. CDR3 in DNA: TGTGCCAGCACCTCGGGACATTATGGCTACACCTTC.